The rows below give T cell receptor beta chains drawn from one sample of a study of Graves' ophthalmopathy and Graves' hyperthyroidism. MiXCR, applied by TCRdb to the multiplex PCR reads, yields one record per CDR3 protein. The repertoire consists of about 1.1 million distinct CDR3 sequences, with about 36% occurring once and the leading ten covering 11%. What was sequenced was peripheral blood or thyroid tissue (not recorded which). The receptors stem from an adult man with Graves' hyperthyroidism. Each CDR3 is given with its conserved first and last residue. A D gene is named only where the DNA matches it firmly. Where a row states a size, it is once, few, many or the class of an expanded clone; other rows omit it.

clone_size	v_call	j_call	d_call	cdr3_nt	cdr3_aa
-	TRBV12-5	TRBJ1-1	TRBD1	TGTGCTAGTGGCAAGTGGACAGGGCCTGACACTGAAGCTTTCTTT	CASGKWTGPDTEAFF
few	TRBV28	TRBJ1-2	-	TGTGCCAGCAGTTTCCAGCTGTATGGCTACACCTTC	CASSFQLYGYTF
many	TRBV15	TRBJ2-7	-	TGTGCCACCAGCCCCAGACCGTCAGGACTATCCTACAAGCAGTACTTC	CATSPRPSGLSYKQYF
-	TRBV20-1	TRBJ1-2	TRBD1	TGCAGTGCTATTTGGACAGGGGGTGGTGACTATGGCTACACCTTC	CSAIWTGGGDYGYTF
few	TRBV20-1	TRBJ2-7	-	TGCAGCGATATAGGACGGTCGATCTTC	CSDIGRSIF
few	TRBV12-3/TRBV12-4	TRBJ1-6	-	TGTGCCAGCAGTTTCAATTTTTGGGGGAGCTCCTATAATTCACCCCTCCACTTT	CASSFNFWGSSYNSPLHF
many	TRBV25-1	TRBJ1-5	-	TGTGCCAGCAGTGAATTTTTCGGGGAGTCCCAGCATTTT	CASSEFFGESQHF
few	TRBV29-1	TRBJ1-2	TRBD1	TGCAGCGTTGACTGGGGGGTGACAGGGGGCTATGGCTACACCTTC	CSVDWGVTGGYGYTF
-	TRBV5-6	TRBJ1-5	TRBD1	TGTGCCAGCAGCTCTCCAGACAGGGGCCGGTTGGCCCAGCATTTT	CASSSPDRGRLAQHF
few	TRBV19	TRBJ2-7	TRBD1	TGTGCCAGTAGTATCGGACAGGGGGATTTCTACGAGCAGTACTTC	CASSIGQGDFYEQYF
many	TRBV12-3/TRBV12-4	TRBJ1-2	-	TGTGCCAGCAGTTTATACGAACTCTATGGCTACACCTTC	CASSLYELYGYTF
many	TRBV9	TRBJ2-7	TRBD1	TGTGCCAGCAGCCAAGGAGGACAGGGGGTTTACGAGCAGTACTTC	CASSQGGQGVYEQYF
-	TRBV12-3/TRBV12-4	TRBJ2-7	-	TGTGCCAGCAGCCCCTCCCACGGGCAGTACTTC	CASSPSHGQYF
-	TRBV7-2	TRBJ2-2	TRBD2	TGTGCCAGCAGCCTAGAGCGGGGTCCCGGGGAGCTGTTTTTT	CASSLERGPGELFF
few	TRBV4-3	TRBJ2-7	TRBD1	TGCGCCAGCAGCCAAGACATCCTAGCAGGGGGTGGTGAGCAGTACTTC	CASSQDILAGGGEQYF
many	TRBV7-9	TRBJ1-4	TRBD1	TGTGCCAGCAGTCCCGGGACAGTAAATGAAAAACTGTTTTTT	CASSPGTVNEKLFF
-	TRBV12-3/TRBV12-4	TRBJ1-6	-	TGTGCCAGCAGGCTCCAGGATTCACCCCTCCACTTT	CASRLQDSPLHF
many	TRBV4-1	TRBJ2-5	TRBD2	TGTGCCAGCAGCCAATTGGCGGGGGAAGAGACCCAGTACTTC	CASSQLAGEETQYF
-	TRBV7-2	TRBJ1-2	-	TGTGCCAGCAGCTTAGATTTGTTTGGGCAGCCGGGCTATGGCTACGCCTTC	CASSLDLFGQPGYGYAF
many	TRBV6-6	TRBJ1-2	-	TGTGCCAGCAGTCGGACGGTGGACTATGGCTACACCTTC	CASSRTVDYGYTF
many	TRBV7-9	TRBJ1-1	-	TGTGCCAGCATGGGAGAGACTGAAGCTTTCTTT	CASMGETEAFF
-	TRBV10-3	TRBJ2-7	TRBD1	TGTGCCAGCAGACCCGGGACAGGGAATCGGGAGCAGTACTTC	CASRPGTGNREQYF
few	TRBV20-1	TRBJ2-7	TRBD2	TGCAGTGCTTCCCCGGGGGGGGGAGGGGGTTCCTACGAGCAGTACTTC	CSASPGGGGGSYEQYF
-	TRBV29-1	TRBJ2-6	TRBD1	TGCAGCGTTGCACAGGGGACTGGGGCCAACGTCCTGACTTTC	CSVAQGTGANVLTF
many	TRBV20-1	TRBJ1-1	-	TGCAGTGCGGGCGAGGGAAGGGGCACTGAAGCTTTCTTT	CSAGEGRGTEAFF
once	TRBV7-9	TRBJ2-7	-	TGTGCCAGCAGCGTTGCCGACATGGCCTACGAGCAGTACTTC	CASSVADMAYEQYF
many	TRBV12-3/TRBV12-4	TRBJ1-4	-	TGTGCCAGCAGTCACAATGAAAAACTGTTTTTT	CASSHNEKLFF
-	TRBV3-1	TRBJ1-2	-	TGTGCCAGCAGCGAGCTAGGTGACAGGATCTATGGCTACACCTTC	CASSELGDRIYGYTF
many	TRBV9	TRBJ2-2	TRBD2	TGTGCCAGCAGCGTGGGACTAGCGGGGGGTTCCACCGGGGAGCTGTTTTTT	CASSVGLAGGSTGELFF
many	TRBV2	TRBJ1-2	TRBD1	TGTGCCAGCAGAGAGACAGGGGTTGGCTATGGCTACACCTTC	CASRETGVGYGYTF
-	TRBV7-8	TRBJ2-3	TRBD2	TGTGCCAGCATGACGGGGACTAGCGGGAGTATAGATACGCAGTATTTT	CASMTGTSGSIDTQYF
many	TRBV19	TRBJ2-7	-	TGTGCCAGTAGCTCCGCCAGGCTCTACGAGCAGTACTTC	CASSSARLYEQYF
-	TRBV25-1	TRBJ2-2	-	TGTGCCAGCAGTGAAGGCAGGAACACCGGGGAGCTGTTTTTT	CASSEGRNTGELFF
many	TRBV11-2	TRBJ1-2	-	TGTGCCAGCAGCCCAAGCTTAGCGGCTAGTAGGAATGACTATGGCTACACCTTC	CASSPSLAASRNDYGYTF